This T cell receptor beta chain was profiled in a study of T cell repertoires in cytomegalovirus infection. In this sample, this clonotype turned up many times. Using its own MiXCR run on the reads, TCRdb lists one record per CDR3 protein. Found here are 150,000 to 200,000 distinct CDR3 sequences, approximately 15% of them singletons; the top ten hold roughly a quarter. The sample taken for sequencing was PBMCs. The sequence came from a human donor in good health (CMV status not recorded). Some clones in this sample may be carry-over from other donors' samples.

The CDR3 DNA sequence: TGTGCCAGCAGCTTAGCACCGTCCGGGGACTACGAGCAGTACTTC. As protein: CASSLAPSGDYEQYF. This sequence joins TRBV7-8 and TRBJ2-7; TRBD2 is a possible D gene (5 bases). Trimming pared 0 bases from V and 3 bases from J, leaving 12 bases between. Germline assignment: CDR1 SGHVS and CDR2 FQNEAQ. CDR3 length equals 15 residues.